The 14 T cell receptor beta chains below come from one sample, sequenced in a study of identical twins. MiXCR, applied by TCRdb to the 5' RACE reads, yields one record per CDR3 protein. Seen here are about 690,000 distinct CDR3 sequences, around 6% observed once, and the top ten hold 1.5% to 2%. Sequenced input: naive T cells sorted from blood. The receptors originated from a man in his late teens or twenties in good health.

This clonotype was seen at least ten times. J is TRBJ2-4 and V is TRBV11-2; unclear D gene. V was trimmed by 6 bases and J by 0 bases, leaving 12 bases between them. Germline V CDR1 and CDR2: SGHAT, FQNNGV. This CDR3 spans 15 amino acids. CDR3 sequence reads: CASSERPIAKNIQYF. CDR3 sequence (DNA): TGTGCCAGCAGTGAAAGGCCAATAGCCAAAAACATTCAGTACTTC.

This clonotype was observed at least ten times. This chain's CDR3 is CASSQDDRGSYEQYV. The CDR3 nucleotides are TGCGCCAGCAGCCAAGATGACAGGGGTTCCTACGAGCAGTACGTC. The rearrangement uses TRBV4-1 and TRBJ2-7; 8 positions match TRBD1. J was trimmed by 1 base and V by 0 bases; bases with no gene match: 2. There are 15 residues in the CDR3. Germline V gene lookup returns CDR1 MGHRA and CDR2 YSYEKL.

Many counts were recorded for this clonotype. J is TRBJ2-7 and V is TRBV5-1, with 10 bases aligning to TRBD1. The CDR3 has 15 amino acids. Per the germline V gene, CDR1 is SGHRS and CDR2 is YFSETQ. V lost 0 bases to trimming and J lost 4 bases; unmatched junction nucleotides: 4. CDR3 sequence (DNA): TGCGCCAGCAGCTTGGGACAGGGGGCAGGATACGAGCAGTACTTC. Its translation: CASSLGQGAGYEQYF.

To note about this clonotype: At one of its ends the junction is not consistent with the germline gene, which may arise from a read error. This CDR3 is CTSSSRPAGEVPNEQFF. The DNA for the CDR3 is TGTACCAGCAGCTCCCGACCAGCGGGAGAGGTCCCGAATGAGCAGTTCTTC. The chain links TRBV11-2 to TRBJ2-1, with 8 bases fitting TRBD2. Germline V gene sequence: CDR1 SGHAT, CDR2 FQNNGV. The CDR3 totals 17 residues.

This clonotype has a handful of counts. The rearrangement joins TRBV11-2 to TRBJ1-1, with D possibly matching TRBD1 (5 bases). In germline, CDR1 is SGHAT, CDR2 FQNNGV. This CDR3 has 14 amino acids. V was trimmed by 3 bases and J by 4 bases, leaving 12 bases between them. The CDR3 protein is CASSLGRESTEAFF. The CDR3 DNA is TGTGCCAGCAGCTTGGGACGGGAAAGCACTGAAGCTTTCTTT. Full variable domain (rest looked up from reference TRBV11-2 and TRBJ1-1): EAGVAQSPRYKIIEKRQSVAFWCNPISGHATLYWYQQILGQGPKLLIQFQNNGVVDDSQLPKDRFSAERLKGVDSTLKIQPAKLEDSAVYLCASSLGRESTEAFFGQGTRLTVV.

As for this clonotype: The junction shows a germline mismatch at one end, possibly a read error. V usage is TRBV11-2 and J usage is TRBJ2-6; maybe TRBD1 (5 bases). The CDR3 totals 18 residues. The germline V gene has CDR1 SGHAT and CDR2 FQNNGV. CDR3 region: CASTPPNTFQSGANVLTF. Written as DNA, the CDR3 is TGTGCCAGCACTCCTCCGAACACCTTCCAATCTGGGGCCAACGTCCTAACTTTC.

This clonotype has at least ten counts. The rearrangement uses TRBV20-1 and TRBJ1-5; 9 bases match TRBD1. This CDR3 contains 16 residues. Germline values: CDR1 DFQATT, CDR2 SNEGSKA (reference sequence). The V and J ends lost 3 bases and 1 base, in that order; junction bases with no gene match: 7. The CDR3, as DNA: TGCAGTGCTAGCTTCCTAGGACAGGGGAGCAATCAGCCCCAGCATTTT. It translates to CSASFLGQGSNQPQHF.

This clonotype occurred a few times. The chain recombines TRBV24-1 with TRBJ2-3; tentative D call: TRBD2 (7 bases). Trimming cost V 3 bases and J 2 bases, with 14 bases left between them. Germline CDR1 is KGHDR and CDR2 is SFDVKD. The CDR3 covers 16 residues. CDR3 region: CATSDGGGSYTDTQYF. CDR3 nucleotide sequence: TGTGCCACCAGTGATGGCGGGGGCTCCTACACAGATACGCAGTATTTT.

This clonotype was counted at least ten times. The chain recombines TRBV6-1 with TRBJ1-1; D may be TRBD1 (6 bases). V was clipped by 3 bases and J by 4 bases, with 9 bases between them. The germline V gene has CDR1 MNHNS and CDR2 SASEGT. This CDR3 comprises 13 residues. CDR3 region: CASSEGRGTEAFF. The CDR3 bases are TGTGCCAGCAGTGAGGGCAGGGGCACTGAAGCTTTCTTT.

This clonotype appeared many times. The CDR3 nucleotides read TGTGCCAGCAGCCCAAGCCGGGACAGGGCGTTCTCCTACAATGAGCAGTTCTTC. It specifies CASSPSRDRAFSYNEQFF. The chain joins TRBV11-1 to TRBJ2-1; 9 positions agree with TRBD1. Germline CDR1 is SGHAT and CDR2 is FQDESV (reference sequence). V was clipped by 5 bases and J by 0 bases; unmatched bases: 11. The CDR3 sequence is 18 residues long.

This rearrangement joins TRBV29-1 to TRBJ2-1, with D unclear. CDR3 length: 10 residues. The V end was cut by 6 bases, the J end by 7 bases, with 7 bases between. The germline V gene has CDR1 SQVTM and CDR2 ANQGSEA. The CDR3 sequence is CSVGENEQFF. The DNA of the CDR3 is TGCAGCGTCGGCGAGAATGAGCAGTTCTTC.

V and J are TRBV12-3 or TRBV12-4 and TRBJ2-2, with a weak D call TRBD1 (6 bases). This CDR3 spans 15 amino acids. V shed 5 bases and J shed 3 bases, with 13 bases lying between them. CDR3 residues: CASSLQGGDTGELFF. CDR3 in DNA: TGTGCCAGCAGTCTACAGGGCGGCGACACCGGGGAGCTGTTTTTT.

There are many counts of this clonotype. This sequence joins TRBV29-1 and TRBJ1-5; 7 positions match TRBD1. Per the germline V gene, CDR1 is SQVTM and CDR2 is ANQGSEA. The CDR3 has 13 residues. The trim removed 4 bases at V and 7 bases at J, leaving 7 bases unmatched. The CDR3 coding sequence is TGCAGCGTTGTTGCAACAGGGGACCAGCCCCAGCATTTT. It is translated as CSVVATGDQPQHF. Full variable domain (rest looked up from reference TRBV29-1 and TRBJ1-5): SAVISQKPSRDICQRGTSLTIQCQVDSQVTMMFWYRQQPGQSLTLIATANQGSEATYESGFVIDKFPISRPNLTFSTLTVSNMSPEDSSIYLCSVVATGDQPQHFGDGTRLSIL.

This clonotype was detected ten times or more. The chain employs TRBV5-1 and TRBJ1-1; the D is unclear. The CDR3 runs 16 residues. Germline CDR1 reads SGHRS; CDR2 reads YFSETQ. Trimming took off 4 bases at V and 2 bases at J, with 18 bases between the two ends. CDR3 nucleotides: TGCGCCAGCAGCACCGCCGGGTTTGACCGTAACACTGAAGCTTTCTTT. Amino acids: CASSTAGFDRNTEAFF.